The clone carrying this T cell receptor (beta chain) came up a few times. Its antigen is undetermined. Sequenced material consisted of expressed TCRB transcripts (all of the isolated RNA was reverse transcribed). The data were produced by immunoSEQ multiplex PCR, yet TCRdb's version contains in-frame clones alone and is incomplete. The sample lists roughly 280,000 clones; roughly 25% were seen once. This sample stems from a study of beta chain features in type 1 diabetes. All of the sorted populations showed purity greater than 98%. The study's findings and limits: Significant though moderate, a shortening of TCRB CDR3s appeared in all four CD4+ subsets of Type 1 diabetes patients.

Trimming removed 4 bases at V and 3 bases at J, with 8 bases between. Germline V gives CDR1 LNHDA, CDR2 SQIVND (reference sequence). The CDR3 totals 13 residues. The source of this sequence is a woman aged 25-40 years with type 1 diabetes. V is TRBV19 and J is TRBJ2-3; possibly TRBD1 for D (5 bases). The sample comprised naive CD4+ T cells from blood. CDR3 residues: CASSTRQTDTQYF. In nucleotides, the CDR3 is TGTGCCAGTAGTACCCGACAGACAGATACGCAGTATTTT.